The TCR beta chain under discussion was sequenced for a study of CD8 T cells in Susac syndrome. The V gene end was trimmed by 3 bases and the J gene end by 4 bases; junction bases not matched to a gene: 3. Germline V gene data show CDR1 as MNHEY and CDR2 as SMNVEV (reference sequence). CDR3 size: 14 residues. Reverse transcription used about 0.45 to 1 ug RNA and random hexamers. Amplification of TCR beta CDR3 used immunoSEQ multiplex PCR across 54 Vbeta and 13 Jbeta. Using its own MiXCR run on the immunoSEQ multiplex PCR reads, TCRdb lists one record per CDR3 protein. The data hold more than 120,000 distinct CDR3 sequences, with roughly 94% observed a single time.

The sequence derives from a human donor in good health. The rearrangement uses TRBV27 and TRBJ2-7; TRBD1 agrees at 10 bases. The sequenced material came from CD4+ T cells from PBMCs. The CDR3 region has the DNA TGTGCCAGCAGTTTGACAGGGGGCGGGTACGAGCAGTACTTC. Translation: CASSLTGGGYEQYF.